The present TCR beta chain was sequenced within a study of human T cells and chemical hapten exposure. Background on the study: Patch testing placed 0.01% DPC on the upper back, with readings at 6 days. Study-level results: Among TCRs, those above 1 in 1000 frequency were unaffected by DPC sensitization.

The germline CDR1 and CDR2 sequences are MNHEY and SVGAGI. The CDR3 is made up of 14 amino acids. V was clipped by 6 bases and J by 4 bases, with 12 bases between them. During construction of the library, unique molecular identifiers were attached to individual cDNA molecules for quantitative, reproducible TCR counting. A single record per CDR3 protein comes from TCRdb applying MiXCR to the RACE reads. The sample consists of fewer than 300,000 distinct CDR3 sequences, 7% to 10% of them appearing once. For this clonotype: What it recognizes is unknown.

Time point: pre-sensitization, week 0. This sample's treatment: therapeutic diphenylcyclopropenone sensitization with weekly scalp DPC. Source: whole blood, taken in connection with sensitization to the hapten diphenylcyclopropenone (DPC). The chain has TRBV6-5 and TRBJ2-2; possible D gene TRBD2, 5 bases. This clonotype was obtained from a woman between 40 and 50 years old with alopecia areata. Some clones in this sample may be carry-over from other donors' samples. CDR3 loop: CASRKTISTGELFF. In DNA form, the CDR3 reads TGTGCCAGCAGGAAGACTATATCCACCGGGGAGCTGTTTTTT.